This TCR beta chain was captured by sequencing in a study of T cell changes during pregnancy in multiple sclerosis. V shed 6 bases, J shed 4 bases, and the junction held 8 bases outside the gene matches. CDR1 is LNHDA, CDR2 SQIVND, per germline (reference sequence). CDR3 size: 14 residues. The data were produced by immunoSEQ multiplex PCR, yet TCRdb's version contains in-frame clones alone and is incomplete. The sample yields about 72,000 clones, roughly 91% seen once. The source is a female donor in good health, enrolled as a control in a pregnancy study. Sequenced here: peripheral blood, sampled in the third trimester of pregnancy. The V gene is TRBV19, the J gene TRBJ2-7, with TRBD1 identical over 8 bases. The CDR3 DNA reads TGTGCCAGTAGCTATGGACAGGGTGCGTACGAGCAGTACTTC. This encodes CASSYGQGAYEQYF.